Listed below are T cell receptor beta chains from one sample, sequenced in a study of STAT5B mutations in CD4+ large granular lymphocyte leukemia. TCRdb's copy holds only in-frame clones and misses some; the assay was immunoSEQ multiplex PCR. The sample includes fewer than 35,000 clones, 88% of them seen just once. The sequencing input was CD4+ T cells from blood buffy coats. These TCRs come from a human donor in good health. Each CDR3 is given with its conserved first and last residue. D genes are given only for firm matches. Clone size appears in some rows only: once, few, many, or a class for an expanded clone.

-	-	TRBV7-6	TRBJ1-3	CASSLTSGNTIYF	TGTGCCAGCAGCCTTACCTCTGGAAACACCATATATTTT
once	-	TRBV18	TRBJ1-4	CASSPRRTTNEKLFF	TGTGCCAGCTCACCTAGAAGGACAACTAATGAAAAACTGTTTTTT
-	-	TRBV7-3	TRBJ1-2	CASSFRRGGDYTF	TGTGCCAGCAGCTTTAGGAGGGGAGGAGACTACACCTTC
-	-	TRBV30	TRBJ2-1	CATLGWRRLNEQFF	TGTGCGACGCTGGGATGGCGGCGTTTGAATGAGCAGTTCTTC
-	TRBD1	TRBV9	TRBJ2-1	CASSDRGFRHNEQFF	TGTGCCAGCAGCGACAGGGGATTCCGCCACAATGAGCAGTTCTTC
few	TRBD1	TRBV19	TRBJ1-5	CASSTRTGYSNQPQHF	TGTGCCAGTAGTACCCGGACAGGGTACTCCAATCAGCCCCAGCATTTT
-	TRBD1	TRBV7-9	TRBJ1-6	CASSQGQLNSPLHF	TGTGCCAGCAGCCAGGGACAGCTTAATTCACCCCTCCACTTT
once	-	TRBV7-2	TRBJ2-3	CASSYGTGATQYF	TGTGCCAGCAGCTACGGGACGGGGGCTACGCAGTATTTT
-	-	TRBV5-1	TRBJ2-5	CASSWGNYQETQYF	TGCGCCAGCAGCTGGGGGAATTACCAAGAGACCCAGTACTTC
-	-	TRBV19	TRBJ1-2	CATLSLGQGNYGYTF	TGTGCCACCCTCAGTCTGGGGCAAGGTAACTATGGCTACACCTTC
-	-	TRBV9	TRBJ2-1	CASSVAVPADFYNEQFF	TGTGCCAGCAGCGTAGCGGTCCCCGCAGATTTCTACAATGAGCAGTTCTTC
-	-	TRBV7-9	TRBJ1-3	CASSLAGGIGNTIYF	TGTGCCAGCAGCTTAGCTGGGGGGATTGGAAACACCATATATTTT
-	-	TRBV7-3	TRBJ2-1	CASSPAYTSYNEQFF	TGTGCCAGCAGTCCGGCGTATACAAGCTACAATGAGCAGTTCTTC
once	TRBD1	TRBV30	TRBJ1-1	CAWSVLRQGCTEAFF	TGTGCCTGGAGTGTACTGAGACAGGGTTGCACTGAAGCTTTCTTT